This T cell receptor (beta chain) was captured by sequencing in a study of shared clonotypes between healthy human individuals. This clone was counted once. Antigen: not known. Clones were sequenced by immunoSEQ multiplex PCR, and TCRdb holds only the in-frame ones, with some missing. The data show 700,000 or so clones, around 72% seen once. Regarding the study as a whole: Sampling used blood alone; tissue repertoires probably differ. Among donors, the sharing of clonotypes was expected to be influenced by sequencing depth. For naive CD4 cells, 4% to 5% of clonotypes were shared across a handful of donors. Although depth was large, rarefaction showed that sequencing of the sorted subsets was incomplete.

The CDR3 covers 13 residues. This chain links TRBV7-5 with TRBJ2-1; TRBD2, the table's D call, was not compared with the DNA. TRBV7-5 represents a pseudogene. This TCR derives from a woman in her twenties or thirties in good health. The sequenced material came from memory CD4+ T cells sorted from blood. The subset is: CD45RA-negative fraction. The CDR3 loop reads CVRSSAGGNEQFF. The CDR3 DNA sequence: TGTGTCAGAAGCTCAGCGGGGGGGAATGAGCAGTTCTTC.